Following are 23 T cell receptor beta chains from one sample sequenced in a study of blood T cell repertoires in COVID-19. The repertoire was sequenced with immunoSEQ multiplex PCR; TCRdb's copy has only in-frame clones and lacks some. The sample shows roughly 220,000 clones, 75% to 90% of them seen only once. The sequenced material came from PBMCs or T cells enriched from blood (not recorded which). The source is a woman between 18 and 29 years old in a cohort exposed to, infected with or recovered from COVID-19 (not recorded which).

J is TRBJ2-1 and V is TRBV7-3, with 9 bases matching TRBD1. The germline V gene encodes CDR1 SGHTA and CDR2 FQGTGA. The CDR3 has 15 residues. With V trimmed by 5 bases and J by 7 bases, 9 bases remained unmatched. CDR3 nucleotides: TGTGCCAGCAGCCTTACCTCCGGGACAGGGAATGAGCAGTTCTTC. Amino acids: CASSLTSGTGNEQFF.

The chain uses TRBV11-3 and TRBJ2-3, with 11 bases lining up with TRBD2. The germline gives CDR1 SGHNT, CDR2 YENEEA. This CDR3 region has 16 residues. The J segment lost 5 bases and the V segment lost 5 bases, leaving 9 bases of the junction unmatched. CDR3 DNA sequence: TGTGCCAGCAGCCCTATAGCGGGAGGGCCTGGAGATACGCAGTATTTT. Translated: CASSPIAGGPGDTQYF.

V usage is TRBV7-2 and J usage is TRBJ2-1, with 9 bases identical to TRBD2. J was trimmed by 4 bases and V by 0 bases; bases with no gene match: 4. Germline V gives CDR1 SGHTA, CDR2 FQGNSA. This CDR3 region has 16 residues. The DNA for the CDR3 is TGTGCCAGCAGCTTAGCGCTAGCGGGACTTTACAATGAGCAGTTCTTC. This encodes CASSLALAGLYNEQFF.

This chain links TRBV27 with TRBJ2-5; TRBD1 matches 7 bases. The V and J ends lost 6 bases and 5 bases, in that order; junction bases with no gene match: 9. The CDR3 extends over 14 amino acids. Germline CDR1 is MNHEY and CDR2 is SMNVEV (reference sequence). CDR3 in amino acids: CASSPWGQKETQYF. The DNA of the CDR3 is TGTGCCAGCAGCCCCTGGGGACAGAAGGAGACCCAGTACTTC.

Turning to this clone: A clone one base away is much larger, so this may be a read error. Other DNA sequences in the same sample also yield this CDR3. The chain combines TRBV4-1 with TRBJ2-7; D may be TRBD2 (6 bases). The CDR3 runs to 14 residues. Trimming removed 1 base at V and 4 bases at J, with 11 bases between. CDR1 and CDR2 from the germline V gene are MGHRA and YSYEKL. CDR3 nucleotide sequence: TGCGCCAGCAGCCAAGCCGGGAGCGGGTACGAGCAGTACTTC. Its protein is CASSQAGSGYEQYF.

This chain links TRBV27 with TRBJ1-1; D perhaps matches TRBD1 (5 bases). V was cut by 6 bases and J by 4 bases, with 12 bases left in between. CDR3 length: 13 residues. Germline V CDR1 and CDR2: MNHEY, SMNVEV (reference sequence). The CDR3 bases are TGTGCCAGCAGCCTCAGGGAGGGCACTGAAGCTTTCTTT. Protein: CASSLREGTEAFF.

The V call is TRBV7-9, the J call TRBJ1-5; D may be TRBD1 (5 bases). This CDR3 region has 15 residues. The V and J ends lost 5 bases and 1 base respectively, with 12 bases between them. The germline V gene encodes CDR1 SEHNR and CDR2 FQNEAQ (reference sequence). CDR3 nucleotides: TGTGCCAGCAGCCCCTTGGACACCAGCAATCAGCCCCAGCATTTT. Translation: CASSPLDTSNQPQHF.

The chain recombines TRBV10-1 with TRBJ1-6; D is undetermined. CDR3 length equals 14 residues. CDR1 is WNHNN, CDR2 SYGVQD, per germline (reference sequence). Trimming removed 8 bases from V and 11 bases from J, with 19 bases in between. The CDR3 loop is CASFFRDPRTPLHF. For the CDR3, the DNA is TGCGCCAGCTTCTTCCGGGATCCGAGGACACCCCTCCACTTT.

The chain combines TRBV25-1 with TRBJ1-2, with a tentative D call TRBD1 (5 bases). The V gene lost 4 bases and the J gene lost 6 bases, with 6 bases spanning the gap. The CDR3 consists of 11 residues. Germline V gene sequence: CDR1 MGHDK, CDR2 SYGVNS. The DNA for the CDR3 is TGTGCCAGCAGTGTAGGGGATGGCTACACCTTC. Its protein product is CASSVGDGYTF.

The chain recombines TRBV9 with TRBJ1-4, with TRBD1 matching over 8 bases. CDR3 length equals 14 residues. Trimming removed 2 bases from V and 7 bases from J; junction bases left unmatched: 4. CDR1 is SGDLS, CDR2 YYNGEE, per germline. The CDR3 protein is CASSVQGAGEKLFF. The CDR3 bases are TGTGCCAGCAGCGTGCAGGGGGCGGGTGAAAAACTGTTTTTT.

V is TRBV18 and J is TRBJ1-5; tentatively, D is TRBD1 (5 bases). V was pared by 3 bases and J by 2 bases, with 14 bases between. Looked up from germline, CDR1 is KGHSH and CDR2 is LQKENI. This CDR3 contains 16 residues. CDR3 DNA sequence: TGTGCCAGCTCACCGGGGGGACCTTTAGGCAATCAGCCCCAGCATTTT. Translated, it gives CASSPGGPLGNQPQHF. Full variable domain (rest looked up from reference TRBV18 and TRBJ1-5): NAGVMQNPRHLVRRRGQEARLRCSPMKGHSHVYWYRQLPEEGLKFMVYLQKENIIDESGMPKERFSAEFPKEGPSILRIQQVVRGDSAAYFCASSPGGPLGNQPQHFGDGTRLSIL.

The V gene is TRBV27, the J gene TRBJ1-4; D gene uncertain. Trimming stripped 4 bases from V and 0 bases from J, with 6 bases between. The CDR3 consists of 14 residues. The V gene's germline CDR1 is MNHEY and CDR2 SMNVEV (reference sequence). The CDR3 region is CASSYTATNEKLFF. The CDR3, as DNA: TGTGCCAGCAGTTACACCGCAACTAATGAAAAACTGTTTTTT.

This chain links TRBV15 with TRBJ2-5; 8 nucleotides line up with TRBD2. This CDR3 is 13 amino acids long. V lost 3 bases to trimming and J lost 5 bases; unmatched junction nucleotides: 2. Germline CDR1 LNHNV, CDR2 YYDKDF (reference sequence). CDR3 sequence: CATSRGLEETQYF. The CDR3 bases are TGTGCCACCAGCAGGGGACTAGAGGAGACCCAGTACTTC.

The CDR3, as DNA: TGTGCCAGCAGTGAAGCGCTTCATTTGGACAGGGGGGCTGGGGCCAACGTCCTGACTTTC. This gives the protein CASSEALHLDRGAGANVLTF. The V gene is TRBV6-1, the J gene TRBJ2-6; 10 nucleotides match TRBD1. This CDR3 is 20 amino acids long. V was clipped by 0 bases and J by 2 bases; unmatched bases: 10. Germline V gene lookup returns CDR1 MNHNS and CDR2 SASEGT.

This chain connects TRBV18 to TRBJ2-7, with TRBD1 as a possible D gene (5 bases). The CDR3 runs to 15 residues. With 4 bases removed from V and 3 bases from J, the gap between germline ends came to 16 bases. CDR1 is KGHSH, CDR2 LQKENI, per germline. CDR3 loop: CASSQRAGIDYEQYF. In nucleotides, the CDR3 is TGTGCCAGCTCACAACGGGCAGGGATAGACTACGAGCAGTACTTC.

The rearrangement links TRBV6-5 to TRBJ2-1, with no clear D. CDR3 length: 12 residues. The germline gives CDR1 MNHEY, CDR2 SVGAGI. The V end was cut by 5 bases, the J end by 12 bases, with 14 bases between. The DNA for the CDR3 is TGTGCCAGCAGTCCCTGGAGTCCAAGGCAGTTCTTC. It is translated as CASSPWSPRQFF.

This clone was observed a single time. The chain couples TRBV7-9 to TRBJ2-7; 8 nucleotides match TRBD2. This CDR3 contains 15 residues. Per the germline V gene, CDR1 is SEHNR and CDR2 is FQNEAQ (reference sequence). J was trimmed by 2 bases and V by 5 bases; bases with no gene match: 8. CDR3 bases: TGTGCCAGCAGCACCCAGAGTAGCGGGACCTACGAGCAGTACTTC. This codes for CASSTQSSGTYEQYF.

The chain recombines TRBV1 with TRBJ2-5; the table's D call of TRBD2 was not tested on the DNA. TRBV1 is a known pseudogene. The CDR3 contains 12 residues. This CDR3 reads CTSSQPQETQYF. CDR3 DNA sequence: TGCACCAGCAGCCAACCGCAAGAGACCCAGTACTTC.

The chain combines TRBV5-1 with TRBJ2-7, with TRBD2 as a possible D gene (6 bases). V dropped 0 bases and J dropped 1 base, with 11 bases sitting between them. From germline, CDR1 is SGHRS and CDR2 YFSETQ. The CDR3 loop spans 15 amino acids. This chain's CDR3 is CASSLGGTDSYEQYF. CDR3 in DNA: TGCGCCAGCAGCTTGGGTGGGACTGATTCCTACGAGCAGTACTTC.

This clone appeared a few times. V and J are TRBV9 and TRBJ2-7, with no clear D. V lost 0 bases, J lost 0 bases, and 4 bases lay in between. The CDR3 length is 13 residues. CDR1 and CDR2 from the germline V gene are SGDLS and YYNGEE. The CDR3 bases are TGTGCCAGCAGCGTAGACAACTCCTACGAGCAGTACTTC. This translates into CASSVDNSYEQYF.

This rearrangement joins TRBV6-5 to TRBJ2-1; no reliable D call. This CDR3 has 13 residues. V shed 5 bases and J shed 3 bases, with 8 bases lying between them. The germline CDR1 and CDR2 sequences are MNHEY and SVGAGI. CDR3: CASSNQVYNEQFF. The CDR3 bases are TGTGCCAGCAGTAATCAGGTCTACAATGAGCAGTTCTTC.

The chain combines TRBV11-2 with TRBJ1-2; 12 nucleotides line up with TRBD1. The CDR3 sequence is 16 residues long. With 5 bases clipped from V and 5 bases from J, the junction kept 9 bases outside the gene matches. Germline V gene lookup returns CDR1 SGHAT and CDR2 FQNNGV. The CDR3 region has the DNA TGTGCCAGCAGCACAGGGGGGACAGGGGGCCGTTATGGCTACACCTTC. Translated, it gives CASSTGGTGGRYGYTF.

The chain couples TRBV30 to TRBJ2-1, with 10 bases identical to TRBD1. The V gene end was trimmed by 2 bases and the J gene end by 4 bases; junction bases not matched to a gene: 2. This CDR3 has 14 amino acids. Germline CDR1 GTSNPN, CDR2 SVGIG (reference sequence). The CDR3 protein is CAWSLDRGYNEQFF. The CDR3 DNA is TGTGCCTGGAGTTTGGACAGGGGGTACAATGAGCAGTTCTTC.